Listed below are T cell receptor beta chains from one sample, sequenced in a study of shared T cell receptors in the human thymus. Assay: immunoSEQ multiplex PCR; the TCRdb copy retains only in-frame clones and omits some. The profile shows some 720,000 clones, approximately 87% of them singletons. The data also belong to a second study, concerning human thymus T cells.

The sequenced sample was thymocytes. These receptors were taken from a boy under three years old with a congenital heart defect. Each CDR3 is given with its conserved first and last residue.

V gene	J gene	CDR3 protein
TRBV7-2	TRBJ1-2	CASSYRDSIAYGYTF
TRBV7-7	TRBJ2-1	CASSLRVGRGSGEQFF
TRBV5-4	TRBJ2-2	CASSFYPGQGPQEAGELFF
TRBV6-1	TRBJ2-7	CASTETGLPYEQYF
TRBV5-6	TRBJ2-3	CASSLIGRRGPSGTDTQYF
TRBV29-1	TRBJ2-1	CSVANTGTSGRGGAYNEQFF
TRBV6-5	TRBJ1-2	CASSKTLTAGYTF
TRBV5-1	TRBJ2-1	CASSSDRTNEQFF
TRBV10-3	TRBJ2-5	CAISGTSGRETQYF
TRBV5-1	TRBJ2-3	CASSLETSVHHSSTDTQYF
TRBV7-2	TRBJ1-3	CASSETDRVSGNTIYF
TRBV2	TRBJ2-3	CASGTGPDTQYF
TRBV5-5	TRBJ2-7	CASSPFRVKAGGVHEQYF
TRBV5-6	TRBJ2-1	CASSLFGVSYNEQFF
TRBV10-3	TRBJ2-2	CAISERSSGGAGELFF
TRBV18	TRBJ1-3	CATATVPPGNTIYF
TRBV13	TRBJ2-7	CASSFGDTYYEQYF
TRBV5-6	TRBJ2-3	CASSLAGSQYF
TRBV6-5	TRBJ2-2	CASSRDRANTGELFF
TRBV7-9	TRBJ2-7	CASSSNQGYGTSGRYEQYF
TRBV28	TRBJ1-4	CASRRPRGRHEKLFF
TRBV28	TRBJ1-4	CASRDRAANEKLFF
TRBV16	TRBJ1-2	CASSQSLDRGRANYGYTF
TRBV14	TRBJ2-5	CASSQEIRLAPATQYF
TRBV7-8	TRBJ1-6	CASSLVGTGGSPLHF
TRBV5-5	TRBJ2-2	CASSPDRGEDTGELFF
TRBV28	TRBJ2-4	CASRIRDRGLLAKNIQYF
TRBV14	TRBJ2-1	CASSQELAGGNEQFF
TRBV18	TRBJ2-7	CASSPRDRGRLIHEQYF
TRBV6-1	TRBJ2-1	CASSEAQSGQGPNEQFF
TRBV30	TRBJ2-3	CAWSQPQTGSSTDTQYF